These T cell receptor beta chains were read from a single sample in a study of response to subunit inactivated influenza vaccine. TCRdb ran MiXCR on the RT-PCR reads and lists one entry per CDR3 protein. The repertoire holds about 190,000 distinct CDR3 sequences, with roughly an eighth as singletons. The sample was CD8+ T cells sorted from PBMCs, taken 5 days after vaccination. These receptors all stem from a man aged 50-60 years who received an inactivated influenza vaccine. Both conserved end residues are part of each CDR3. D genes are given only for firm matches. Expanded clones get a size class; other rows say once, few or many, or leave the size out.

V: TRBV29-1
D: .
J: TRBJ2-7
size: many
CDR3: CSVGRGYEQYF
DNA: TGCAGCGTGGGACGGGGGTACGAGCAGTACTTC

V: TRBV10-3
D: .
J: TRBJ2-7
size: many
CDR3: CAITPDQGDPYEQYF
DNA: TGTGCCATCACCCCTGACCAGGGTGACCCCTACGAGCAGTACTTC

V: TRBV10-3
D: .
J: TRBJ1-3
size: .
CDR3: CAISESSQGFPGNTIYF
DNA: TGTGCCATCAGTGAGTCGAGCCAGGGGTTCCCTGGAAACACCATATATTTT

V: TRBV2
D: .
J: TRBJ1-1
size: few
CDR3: CASRFMNTEAFF
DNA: TGTGCAAGCAGGTTCATGAACACTGAAGCTTTCTTT

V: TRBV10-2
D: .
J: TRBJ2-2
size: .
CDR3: CASSELQTAGELFF
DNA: TGCGCCAGCAGTGAGCTCCAGACAGCCGGGGAGCTGTTTTTT

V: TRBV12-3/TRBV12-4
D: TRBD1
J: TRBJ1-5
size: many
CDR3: CASSDRGLRGNQPQHF
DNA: TGTGCCAGCAGCGACAGGGGGTTGAGGGGCAATCAGCCCCAGCATTTT

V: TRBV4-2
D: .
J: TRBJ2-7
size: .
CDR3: CASSPQGGDKHYEQYF
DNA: TGTGCCAGCAGCCCCCAAGGCGGGGACAAACATTACGAGCAGTACTTC

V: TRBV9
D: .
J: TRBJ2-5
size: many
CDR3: CASSDEAGLTKTQYF
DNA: TGTGCCAGCAGCGACGAGGCAGGGTTAACGAAGACCCAGTACTTC

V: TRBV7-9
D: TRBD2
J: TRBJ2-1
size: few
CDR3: CASSYSGRDNEQFF
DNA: TGTGCCAGCAGCTATAGCGGGAGGGACAATGAGCAGTTCTTC

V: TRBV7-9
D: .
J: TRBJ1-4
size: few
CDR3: CASSLTLPNEKLFF
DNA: TGTGCCAGCAGCTTGACGCTACCTAATGAAAAACTGTTTTTT

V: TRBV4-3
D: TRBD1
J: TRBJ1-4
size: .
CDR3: CASSQELTGVREKLFF
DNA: TGCGCCAGCAGCCAAGAGCTTACAGGGGTGCGAGAAAAACTGTTTTTT

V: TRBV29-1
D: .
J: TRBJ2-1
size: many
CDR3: CSGRQARDEQFF
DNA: TGCAGCGGGAGACAGGCTAGGGATGAGCAGTTCTTC

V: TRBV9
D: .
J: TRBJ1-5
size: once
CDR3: CASSSGGNQPHHF
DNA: TGTGCCAGCAGCTCCGGGGGCAATCAGCCCCACCATTTT

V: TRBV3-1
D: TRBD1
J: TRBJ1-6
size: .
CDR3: CASSRTGDNSPLHF
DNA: TGTGCCAGCAGCCGGACAGGGGACAATTCACCCCTCCACTTT

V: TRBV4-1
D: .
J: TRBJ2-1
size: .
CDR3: CASSQIDVPYNEQFF
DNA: TGCGCCAGCAGCCAAATAGATGTACCCTACAATGAGCAGTTCTTC

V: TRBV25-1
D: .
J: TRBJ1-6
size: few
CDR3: CASSEYRINSPLHF
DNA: TGTGCCAGCAGTGAATATAGAATTAATTCACCCCTCCACTTT

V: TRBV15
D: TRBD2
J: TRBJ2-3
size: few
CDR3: CATSRDSLAGRTDTQYF
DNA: TGTGCCACCAGCAGAGATTCATTAGCGGGAAGAACAGATACGCAGTATTTT

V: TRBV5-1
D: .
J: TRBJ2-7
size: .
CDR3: CASSPPSLSYEQYF
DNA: TGCGCCAGCAGCCCACCTAGCCTATCCTACGAGCAGTACTTC

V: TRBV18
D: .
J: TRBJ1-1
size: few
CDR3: CASSPDRRNTEAFF
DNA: TGTGCCAGCTCCCCCGACAGGCGGAACACTGAAGCTTTCTTT

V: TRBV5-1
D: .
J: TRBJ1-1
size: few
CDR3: CASSFTPLNTEAFF
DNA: TGCGCCAGCAGCTTCACGCCTCTGAACACTGAAGCTTTCTTT

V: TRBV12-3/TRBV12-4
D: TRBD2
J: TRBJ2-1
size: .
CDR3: CASSLDGGAGEQFF
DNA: TGTGCCAGCAGTTTAGACGGGGGGGCGGGTGAGCAGTTCTTC

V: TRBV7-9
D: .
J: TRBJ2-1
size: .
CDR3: CASSSPSVGGVRNEQFF
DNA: TGTGCCAGCAGCTCGCCCTCAGTGGGGGGTGTCCGCAATGAGCAGTTCTTC

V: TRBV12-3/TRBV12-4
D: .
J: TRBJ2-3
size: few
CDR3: CASSLGAASTDTQYF
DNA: TGTGCCAGCAGTTTAGGGGCAGCTAGCACAGATACGCAGTATTTT

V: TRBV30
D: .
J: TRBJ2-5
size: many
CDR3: CAWSVPEVTQYF
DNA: TGTGCCTGGAGTGTACCAGAAGTGACCCAGTACTTC

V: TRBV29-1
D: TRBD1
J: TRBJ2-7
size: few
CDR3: CSVRGQGFYEQYF
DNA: TGCAGCGTTCGGGGACAGGGTTTTTACGAGCAGTACTTC

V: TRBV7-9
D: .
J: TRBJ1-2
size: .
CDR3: CASTLGGYGYTF
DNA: TGTGCCAGCACCTTGGGCGGATATGGCTACACCTTC